Below, 22 T cell receptor beta chains from the same sample are listed, as sequenced in a study of PD-1 blockade in classical Hodgkin lymphoma. Time point denoted: newly diagnosed, previously untreated cHL patient sample. Out of thawed PBMCs, magnetic negative selection purified CD4+ T cells. TCRdb's table, derived via immunoSEQ multiplex PCR, lists solely in-frame clones and lacks some. The sample holds some 34,000 clones; more than 85% are singletons and the top ten take less than 0.25%. Source material: CD4+ T cells from blood. These receptors originate from a human donor with classical Hodgkin lymphoma.

The chain carries TRBV28 and TRBJ2-5, with D perhaps TRBD2 (6 bases). Germline loops: CDR1 MDHEN, CDR2 SYDVKM. The CDR3 is 14 residues long. V was pared by 8 bases and J by 6 bases, with 19 bases between. Written as DNA, the CDR3 is TGTGCCAGCTGTAGAGGTCCGGGAGAGAAGACCCAGTACTTC. This codes for CASCRGPGEKTQYF.

In its sample, this clone was seen a few times. This chain connects TRBV5-1 to TRBJ1-2; the D gene is possibly TRBD1 (5 bases). Germline V gives CDR1 SGHRS, CDR2 YFSETQ. The length of the CDR3 is 15 residues. Trimming pared 0 bases from V and 8 bases from J, leaving 17 bases between. The CDR3 region has the DNA TGCGCCAGCAGCTTGGCGTGGGGCGGAGTCAGAGGCTACACCTTC. Translating it yields CASSLAWGGVRGYTF.

V gene TRBV30 combines with J gene TRBJ1-2; 10 bases fit TRBD1. Germline V CDR1 and CDR2: GTSNPN, SVGIG (reference sequence). The junction had 6 bases not matched to a gene; V was cut back by 1 base and J by 4 bases. The CDR3 is made up of 15 amino acids. The CDR3 DNA reads as TGTGCCTGGAGTGCGGGACAGGGGCAATCCTATGGCTACACCTTC. Protein product: CAWSAGQGQSYGYTF.

The chain combines TRBV5-1 with TRBJ2-3; TRBD2 aligns across 9 bases. There are 15 residues in the CDR3. The trim removed 2 bases at V and 5 bases at J, leaving 6 bases unmatched. In germline, CDR1 is SGHRS, CDR2 YFSETQ. The CDR3 nucleotides read TGCGCCAGCAGCTTCTGGGGAGCGGGGGGAGATACGCAGTATTTT. Amino acids: CASSFWGAGGDTQYF. Full variable domain (missing parts from reference TRBV5-1 and TRBJ2-3): KAGVTQTPRYLIKTRGQQVTLSCSPISGHRSVSWYQQTPGQGLQFLFEYFSETQRNKGNFPGRFSGRQFSNSRSEMNVSTLELGDSALYLCASSFWGAGGDTQYFGPGTRLTVL.

Written as DNA, the CDR3 is TGTGCCAGCAGTTTAGTCACCGAGCCCCAGCATTTT. As protein: CASSLVTEPQHF. The chain carries TRBV28 and TRBJ1-5; D gene uncertain. Germline CDR1 and CDR2: MDHEN and SYDVKM. V shed 2 bases and J shed 8 bases, with 7 bases lying between them. CDR3 length: 12 amino acids.

The V call is TRBV29-1, the J call TRBJ1-1, with D perhaps matching TRBD1 (5 bases). Deletions cut 4 bases from V and 6 bases from J, with 15 bases between. CDR1 and CDR2 from the germline V gene are SQVTM and ANQGSEA. CDR3 length: 13 residues. CDR3 sequence: CSVVIGVRPEAFF. In DNA, the CDR3 is TGCAGCGTTGTTATAGGGGTGAGGCCTGAAGCTTTCTTT.

The V call is TRBV4-3, the J call TRBJ1-2; D might be TRBD1 (5 bases). Trimming cost V 1 base and J 4 bases, with 13 bases left between them. The germline gives CDR1 LGHNA, CDR2 YSLEER. This CDR3 contains 15 residues. CDR3: CASSQARGVGYGYTF. CDR3 in DNA: TGCGCCAGCAGCCAAGCCCGAGGGGTTGGCTATGGCTACACCTTC.

J is TRBJ1-1 and V is TRBV6-1; D remains unclear. Germline CDR1 MNHNS, CDR2 SASEGT. The CDR3 contains 11 residues. V was cut by 4 bases and J by 3 bases, with 3 bases left in between. The CDR3, as DNA: TGTGCCAGCAGTGGTTACACTGAAGCTTTCTTT. The encoded protein is CASSGYTEAFF.

This sequence joins TRBV19 and TRBJ2-4, with 7 bases fitting TRBD1. There are 15 residues in the CDR3. Germline V lookup: CDR1 LNHDA, CDR2 SQIVND (reference sequence). V was pared by 8 bases and J by 4 bases, with 11 bases of the junction left unmatched. The CDR3 DNA sequence: TGTGCCAGTTCCGAGGGGGCGCGTGGTAAAAACATTCAGTACTTC. It specifies CASSEGARGKNIQYF.

The chain uses TRBV6-6 and TRBJ2-5, with unresolved D. This CDR3 region has 12 residues. The germline V gene encodes CDR1 MNHNY and CDR2 SVGAGI (reference sequence). V dropped 4 bases and J dropped 6 bases, with 9 bases sitting between them. The CDR3 DNA reads TGTGCCAGCAGTTTCGTCTCCCAGACCCAGTACTTC. It encodes CASSFVSQTQYF.

The chain employs TRBV5-1 and TRBJ2-1; TRBD1 matches at 7 bases. Germline trimming cut 4 bases from V and 4 bases from J; bases unmatched to any gene: 5. The CDR3 is 14 residues long. Germline values: CDR1 SGHRS, CDR2 YFSETQ. The CDR3 loop reads CASSGGQPYNEQFF. The CDR3 DNA reads TGCGCCAGCAGCGGGGGACAGCCTTACAATGAGCAGTTCTTC.

This clone was counted between two and nine times. This chain links TRBV11-3 with TRBJ2-3; D is undetermined. CDR1 is SGHNT and CDR2 is YENEEA in the germline V gene. V was clipped by 8 bases and J by 0 bases, with 12 bases between them. CDR3 length: 14 amino acids. The CDR3 DNA reads as TGTGCCAGCCAACTCACAGCTAGCACAGATACGCAGTATTTT. Translating gives CASQLTASTDTQYF.

This rearrangement joins TRBV27 to TRBJ2-4, with D perhaps TRBD2 (5 bases). From germline, CDR1 is MNHEY and CDR2 SMNVEV (reference sequence). Trimming removed 0 bases from V and 8 bases from J, with 17 bases in between. CDR3 size: 16 residues. The CDR3 loop reads CASSLSSGSGVYIQYF. CDR3 nucleotides: TGTGCCAGCAGTTTATCTTCGGGGTCTGGAGTATACATTCAGTACTTC.

V gene TRBV11-2 combines with J gene TRBJ2-7; no definite D call. CDR1 is SGHAT, CDR2 FQNNGV, per germline. Deletions cut 0 bases from V and 2 bases from J, with 11 bases between. The CDR3 sequence is 15 residues long. The CDR3 nucleotides read TGTGCCAGCAGCTTAGAGTTGACGGCCACCTACGAGCAGTACTTC. Amino acids: CASSLELTATYEQYF.

CDR3 residues: CASRIRAFTAGSQETQYF. The CDR3 coding sequence is TGCGCCAGCAGAATTCGGGCCTTTACAGCGGGGAGCCAAGAGACCCAGTACTTC. J is TRBJ2-5 and V is TRBV4-1, with 7 bases identical to TRBD2. J gave up 1 base and V 6 bases, and 17 bases lay outside the gene matches. Germline V gene sequence: CDR1 MGHRA, CDR2 YSYEKL. The CDR3 has 18 amino acids.

The rearrangement joins TRBV6-5 to TRBJ1-1; D call uncertain. This CDR3 comprises 15 residues. Germline CDR1 MNHEY, CDR2 SVGAGI. V was pared by 5 bases and J by 6 bases, with 19 bases between. CDR3 sequence: CASSLQLVSPSEAFF. In DNA, the CDR3 is TGTGCCAGCAGTCTTCAGTTGGTGTCCCCGTCTGAAGCTTTCTTT.

The chain carries TRBV4-1 and TRBJ1-1, with 10 bases lining up with TRBD1. The length of the CDR3 is 14 residues. J was trimmed by 8 bases and V by 3 bases; bases with no gene match: 6. CDR1 and CDR2 from the germline V gene are MGHRA and YSYEKL. In nucleotides, the CDR3 is TGCGCCAGCAGCCAGGAGGGACAGGGGCCCGAAGCTTTCTTT. It yields the protein CASSQEGQGPEAFF.

The chain recombines TRBV7-8 with TRBJ2-5; the D is unclear. The germline gives CDR1 SGHVS, CDR2 FQNEAQ. V was clipped by 4 bases and J by 6 bases, with 21 bases between them. The CDR3 has 16 amino acids. The CDR3, as DNA: TGTGCCAGCAGCTCCCCGGTGGGCAGGTTGGAAAAGACCCAGTACTTC. It is translated as CASSSPVGRLEKTQYF.

V gene TRBV4-1 combines with J gene TRBJ2-7; D gene uncertain. Germline V gives CDR1 MGHRA, CDR2 YSYEKL. Trimming left V 4 bases short and J 3 bases short, with 4 bases between. This CDR3 has 11 residues. The CDR3 region is CASSPRYEQYF. CDR3 DNA: TGCGCCAGCAGCCCCCGCTACGAGCAGTACTTC.

The chain joins TRBV2 to TRBJ2-7; TRBD1 is a possible D gene (6 bases). The CDR3 loop spans 14 amino acids. The germline V gene has CDR1 SNHLY and CDR2 FYNNEI. V lost 8 bases and J 6 bases, leaving 20 bases between the germline ends. The CDR3 here is CASCSHSPGVEQYF. CDR3 bases: TGTGCCAGCTGCTCCCACAGTCCAGGGGTCGAGCAGTACTTC.

V is TRBV27 and J is TRBJ1-5, with D hard to call. This CDR3 has 14 amino acids. Germline V gives CDR1 MNHEY, CDR2 SMNVEV (reference sequence). V shed 2 bases and J shed 9 bases, with 14 bases lying between them. CDR3 sequence: CASSLRGPERPQHF. The DNA of the CDR3 is TGTGCCAGCAGTTTAAGAGGGCCCGAGAGGCCCCAGCATTTT.

This rearrangement joins TRBV19 to TRBJ1-5, with a possible D match to TRBD1 (6 bases). From germline, CDR1 is LNHDA and CDR2 SQIVND (reference sequence). V was trimmed by 4 bases and J by 7 bases, leaving 14 bases between them. The length of the CDR3 is 14 residues. DNA of the CDR3: TGTGCCAGTAGTAACAGGGTCTTAGGCCAGCCCCAGCATTTT. It specifies CASSNRVLGQPQHF.